This T cell receptor beta chain was found in a study of blood T cell repertoires in COVID-19. Libraries were prepared by immunoSEQ multiplex PCR; TCRdb keeps only in-frame clonotypes and omits some of them. The table shows about 280,000 clones, with roughly nine tenths occurring only once. This CDR3 spans 19 amino acids. V shed 4 bases, J shed 0 bases, and the junction held 12 bases outside the gene matches. The germline gives CDR1 LNHDA, CDR2 SQIVND (reference sequence). The sequence came from a woman aged 50 to 65 who had recovered from COVID-19. This chain joins TRBV19 and TRBJ1-5; 10 bases map to TRBD1. The sequenced sample was peripheral blood. CDR3 bases: TGTGCCAGTAGTACCACCCGGACAGGGGGGAAGTATAGCAATCAGCCCCAGCATTTT. This translates into CASSTTRTGGKYSNQPQHF. Full variable domain (remainder filled in from reference TRBV19 and TRBJ1-5): DGGITQSPKYLFRKEGQNVTLSCEQNLNHDAMYWYRQDPGQGLRLIYYSQIVNDFQKGDIAEGYSVSREKKESFPLTVTSAQKNPTAFYLCASSTTRTGGKYSNQPQHFGDGTRLSIL.